One and the same sample provided the 19 T cell receptor beta chains below, sequenced in a study of T cell responses to AZD1222 COVID-19 vaccine. Using immunoSEQ multiplex PCR, the repertoire was profiled, and TCRdb retains in-frame clones only, with some absent. The repertoire includes around 150,000 clones, 70% to 90% of them detected once, and 1.9% sits in the top ten. Here the sequenced sample was peripheral blood, taken on day 0 of AZD1222 vaccination. These receptors all come from an adult in good health.

This chain connects TRBV6-1 to TRBJ1-1; the D is unclear. V was clipped by 2 bases and J by 7 bases, with 8 bases between them. CDR1 and CDR2 from the germline V gene are MNHNS and SASEGT. The CDR3 sequence is 12 residues long. The CDR3 reads CASSELRDEAFF. The CDR3 DNA reads as TGTGCCAGCAGTGAATTGAGGGATGAAGCTTTCTTT.

The rearrangement uses TRBV6-2 or TRBV6-3 and TRBJ1-5, with a possible D match to TRBD1 (5 bases). This CDR3 region has 15 residues. Trimming took 2 bases from V and 6 from J, leaving 14 bases between them. Germline-derived CDR1 and CDR2 are MNHEY and SVGEGT. In DNA, the CDR3 is TGTGCCAGCAGTTACGGGCAGGGTCTCCGTCAGCCCCAGCATTTT. Translated: CASSYGQGLRQPQHF.

This clone was picked up one time. V and J are TRBV10-3 and TRBJ2-3, with TRBD1 matching over 8 bases. The length of the CDR3 is 17 residues. V was pared by 5 bases and J by 3 bases, with 13 bases of the junction left unmatched. The germline gives CDR1 ENHRY, CDR2 SYGVKD. The CDR3 here is CAISNQPGGPSTDTQYF. The DNA of the CDR3 is TGTGCCATCAGTAACCAACCAGGGGGCCCCTCGACAGATACGCAGTATTTT.

This chain connects TRBV19 to TRBJ2-6; no clear D. Germline CDR1 LNHDA, CDR2 SQIVND (reference sequence). Trimming removed 3 bases at V and 0 bases at J, with 12 bases between. The CDR3 extends over 17 amino acids. The CDR3 protein is CASSIRVWDSGANVLTF. The CDR3 DNA is TGTGCCAGTAGTATTCGGGTTTGGGACTCTGGGGCCAACGTCCTGACTTTC.

The rearrangement links TRBV29-1 to TRBJ1-1, with no clear D. CDR3 size: 14 residues. Germline V gene sequence: CDR1 SQVTM, CDR2 ANQGSEA. V was pared by 5 bases and J by 1 base, with 14 bases between. CDR3 coding DNA: TGCAGCGTTCCACACCCGACGGGGAACACTGAAGCTTTCTTT. Amino acid sequence: CSVPHPTGNTEAFF.

This chain joins TRBV15 and TRBJ1-1; D is unresolved. The germline V gene has CDR1 LNHNV and CDR2 YYDKDF (reference sequence). V was shortened by 3 bases and J by 7 bases, with 12 bases between the two germline ends. The CDR3 length is 13 residues. As DNA, the CDR3 is TGTGCCACCAGCAGTGGGAAAGTACGTGAAGCTTTCTTT. Translation gives CATSSGKVREAFF.

This rearrangement joins TRBV27 to TRBJ1-2; D is unresolved. The CDR3 is 17 residues long. Germline CDR1 and CDR2: MNHEY and SMNVEV (reference sequence). Trimming removed 0 bases from V and 2 bases from J, with 16 bases in between. CDR3 residues: CASSLSPAEAVNYGYTF. The CDR3 DNA reads TGTGCCAGCAGTTTATCACCTGCAGAGGCTGTAAACTATGGCTACACCTTC.

This sequence joins TRBV10-3 and TRBJ1-2; TRBD1 aligns across 8 bases. J was trimmed by 7 bases and V by 8 bases; bases with no gene match: 12. Germline V lookup: CDR1 ENHRY, CDR2 SYGVKD. This CDR3 contains 14 residues. This chain's CDR3 is CAIGMTGEAGGYTF. Written as DNA, the CDR3 is TGTGCCATCGGGATGACAGGGGAGGCGGGTGGCTACACCTTC.

V usage is TRBV14 and J usage is TRBJ1-3; D gene ambiguous. Trimming removed 3 bases at V and 6 bases at J, with 18 bases between. Germline CDR1 SGHDN, CDR2 FVKESK. CDR3 size: 16 residues. The CDR3 spells CASSHRGPNSINTIYF. The DNA for the CDR3 is TGTGCCAGCAGCCACCGCGGACCGAACTCGATAAACACCATATATTTT.

The CDR3 bases are TGTGCCAGCAGCCAAGCAGGGTTGGAAGAAGCTTTCTTT. It encodes CASSQAGLEEAFF. V is TRBV3-1 (or the pseudogene TRBV3-2) and J is TRBJ1-1; tentatively, D is TRBD1 (5 bases). Trimming took 1 base from V and 8 from J, leaving 11 bases between them. Germline assignment: CDR1 LGHDT and CDR2 YNNKEL (reference sequence). The CDR3 is 13 amino acids.

V gene TRBV28 combines with J gene TRBJ2-3; possibly TRBD2 for D (6 bases). This CDR3 is built from 16 residues. The germline gives CDR1 MDHEN, CDR2 SYDVKM. The germline V and J ends were trimmed by 6 bases and 4 bases, with 20 bases remaining between them. The chain's CDR3 is CASRGGRLVFPDTQYF. CDR3 coding DNA: TGTGCCAGCAGAGGAGGGCGGCTAGTATTCCCAGATACGCAGTATTTT.

The rearrangement joins TRBV7-3 to TRBJ1-3, with TRBD1 matching 12 bases. CDR3 length: 16 amino acids. Germline assignment: CDR1 SGHTA and CDR2 FQGTGA. Trimming took 5 bases from V and 0 from J; bases not matched to a gene: 2. CDR3 in amino acids: CASSAGQGASGNTIYF. The CDR3 DNA reads as TGTGCCAGCAGCGCGGGACAGGGGGCCTCTGGAAACACCATATATTTT.

The chain recombines TRBV27 with TRBJ1-1, with D possibly matching TRBD1 (6 bases). V was cut by 3 bases and J by 1 base, with 9 bases left in between. This CDR3 region has 14 residues. Germline V gene sequence: CDR1 MNHEY, CDR2 SMNVEV (reference sequence). CDR3 sequence reads: CASSFQGSNTEAFF. CDR3 sequence (DNA): TGTGCCAGCAGTTTCCAGGGGTCGAACACTGAAGCTTTCTTT.

This chain connects TRBV7-2 to TRBJ2-7; D unresolved. From germline, CDR1 is SGHTA and CDR2 FQGNSA. This CDR3 has 13 residues. Trimming took 0 bases from V and 2 from J, leaving 5 bases between them. CDR3 loop: CASSLAQTYEQYF. Here the CDR3 DNA reads TGTGCCAGCAGCTTAGCGCAAACCTACGAGCAGTACTTC.

The chain recombines TRBV11-2 with TRBJ2-2, with D tentatively TRBD2 (6 bases). Trimming removed 4 bases at V and 2 bases at J, with 11 bases between. CDR3 length: 15 residues. Germline values: CDR1 SGHAT, CDR2 FQNNGV. CDR3 sequence: CASSWAGSNTGELFF. The CDR3 region has the DNA TGTGCCAGCAGCTGGGCGGGGTCCAACACCGGGGAGCTGTTTTTT.

V usage is TRBV28 and J usage is TRBJ1-1, with TRBD1 matching 7 bases. This CDR3 region has 14 residues. With V trimmed by 7 bases and J by 7 bases, 12 bases remained unmatched. Germline V gene data show CDR1 as MDHEN and CDR2 as SYDVKM. The CDR3, as DNA: TGTGCCAGCATTGTGGGGTACAGGGGAGTTGAAGCTTTCTTT. Its protein is CASIVGYRGVEAFF.

V usage is TRBV3-1 (or the pseudogene TRBV3-2) and J usage is TRBJ2-5, with 10 bases identical to TRBD2. CDR3 length: 17 amino acids. Unmatched junction bases numbered 13, after V lost 4 bases and J lost 5 bases. Germline V lookup: CDR1 LGHDT, CDR2 YNNKEL (reference sequence). CDR3 nucleotide sequence: TGTGCCAGCAGCCCTTCGGGGTGGAGCGGGGGGGACGAGACCCAGTACTTC. Translation: CASSPSGWSGGDETQYF.

The V and J genes are TRBV6-5 and TRBJ2-2; D uncertain. CDR1 is MNHEY, CDR2 SVGAGI, per germline. This CDR3 spans 12 amino acids. V lost 2 bases and J 6 bases, leaving 4 bases between the germline ends. The CDR3 protein is CASSYGAGELFF. CDR3 nucleotides: TGTGCCAGCAGTTACGGGGCCGGGGAGCTGTTTTTT.

This clone was counted a few times. The chain couples TRBV7-5 to TRBJ2-5; TRBD2 is the table's D call and was not checked against the DNA. TRBV7-5 has pseudogene status. The CDR3 loop spans 21 amino acids. CDR3 in DNA: TGTGTCAGAAGCTTAGCGCTGGTGAGGTCTAGCGGGAGAATATGGTGGGAGACCCAGTACTTC. It encodes CVRSLALVRSSGRIWWETQYF.